This T cell receptor (beta chain) was recovered during a study of T and B cells in COVID-19 patients. Overall study: At median age approximately 37 years, recovered patients were younger than active-infection patients at about 70.

The study's findings and limits: Sorted SARS-CoV-2-responsive or tetramer+ T cells and CD4+, regulatory and CD8+ subsets were not yet sequenced.

TRB was amplified from roughly 250-500 ng of blood genomic DNA. BIOMED2 TRB-A/B primer pools were used in multiplex TRB PCR. TCRdb independently ran MiXCR on the multiplex PCR reads; one entry per CDR3 protein. The table lists about 4,000 distinct CDR3 sequences, roughly 25% of them singletons, with approximately 22% in the top ten. Between the trimmed V and J ends, which lost 0 bases and 0 bases, there was a span of 15 bases. This CDR3 spans 18 amino acids. Per the germline V gene, CDR1 is MNHNS and CDR2 is SASEGT. A few counts support this clonotype. The target antigen is unknown. The source of this sequence is a human donor with active COVID-19. The material sequenced was blood. The V call is TRBV6-1, the J call TRBJ1-5; D unclear. CDR3 sequence (DNA): TGTGCCAGCAGTGAAGCCGCGGTGACACTATATAGCAATCAGCCCCAGCATTTT. Its protein is CASSEAAVTLYSNQPQHF.